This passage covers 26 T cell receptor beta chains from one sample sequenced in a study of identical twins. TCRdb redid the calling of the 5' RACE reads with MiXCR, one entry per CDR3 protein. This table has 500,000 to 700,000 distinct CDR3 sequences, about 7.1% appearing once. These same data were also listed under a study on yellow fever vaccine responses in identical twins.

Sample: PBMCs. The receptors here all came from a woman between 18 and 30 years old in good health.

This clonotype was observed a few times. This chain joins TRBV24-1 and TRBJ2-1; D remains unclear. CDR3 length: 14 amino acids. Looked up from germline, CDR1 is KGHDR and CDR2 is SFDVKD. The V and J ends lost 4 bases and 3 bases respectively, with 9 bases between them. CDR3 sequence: CATSDSRSYNEQFF. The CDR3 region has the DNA TGTGCCACCAGTGACTCCCGAAGCTACAATGAGCAGTTCTTC.

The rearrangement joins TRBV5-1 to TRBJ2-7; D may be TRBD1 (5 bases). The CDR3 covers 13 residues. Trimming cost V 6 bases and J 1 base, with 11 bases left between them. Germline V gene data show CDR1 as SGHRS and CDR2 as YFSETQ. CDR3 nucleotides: TGCGCCAGCACCCCGGCAGGGTCCTACGAGCAGTACTTC. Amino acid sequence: CASTPAGSYEQYF.

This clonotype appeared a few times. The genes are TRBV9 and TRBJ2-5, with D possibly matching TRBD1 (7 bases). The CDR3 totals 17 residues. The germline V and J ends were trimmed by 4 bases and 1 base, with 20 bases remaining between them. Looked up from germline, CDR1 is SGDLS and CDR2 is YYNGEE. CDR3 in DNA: TGTGCCAGCAGCCCCAGGGGGGTCCAGGGGCCCCAAGAGACCCAGTACTTC. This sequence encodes CASSPRGVQGPQETQYF.

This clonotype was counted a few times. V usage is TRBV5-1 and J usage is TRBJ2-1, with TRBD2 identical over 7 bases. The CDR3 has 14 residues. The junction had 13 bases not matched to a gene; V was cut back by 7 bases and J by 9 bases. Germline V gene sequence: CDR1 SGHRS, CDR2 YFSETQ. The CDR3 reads CASRSGGSSGEQFF. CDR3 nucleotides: TGCGCCAGCCGCAGCGGCGGGAGTAGCGGTGAGCAGTTCTTC.

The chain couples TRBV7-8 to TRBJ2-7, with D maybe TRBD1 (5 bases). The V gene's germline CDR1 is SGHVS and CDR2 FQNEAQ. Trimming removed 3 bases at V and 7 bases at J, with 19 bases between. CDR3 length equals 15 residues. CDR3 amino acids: CASSFRTPLAEEQYF. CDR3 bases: TGTGCCAGCAGCTTCAGGACACCCCTGGCAGAGGAGCAGTACTTC.

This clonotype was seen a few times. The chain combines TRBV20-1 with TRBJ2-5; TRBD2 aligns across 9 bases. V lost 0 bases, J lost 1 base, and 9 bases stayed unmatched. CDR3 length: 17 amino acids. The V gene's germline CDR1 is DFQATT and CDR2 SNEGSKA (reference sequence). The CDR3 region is CSARDDGLAGRQETQYF. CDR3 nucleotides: TGCAGTGCTAGAGATGATGGGCTAGCGGGACGCCAAGAGACCCAGTACTTC.

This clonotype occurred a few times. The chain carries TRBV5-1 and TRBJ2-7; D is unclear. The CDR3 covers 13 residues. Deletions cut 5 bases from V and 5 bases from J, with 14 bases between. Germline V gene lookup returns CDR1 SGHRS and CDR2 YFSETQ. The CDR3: CASSQRVSDEQYF. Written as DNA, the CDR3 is TGCGCCAGCAGTCAAAGGGTCTCGGACGAGCAGTACTTC.

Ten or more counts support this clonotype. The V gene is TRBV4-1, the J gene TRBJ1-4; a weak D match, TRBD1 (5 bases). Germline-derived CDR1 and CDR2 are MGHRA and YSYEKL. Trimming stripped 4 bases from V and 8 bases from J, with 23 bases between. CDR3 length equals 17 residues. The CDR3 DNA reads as TGCGCCAGCAGCCCCTCACCGGGGCGTAGAGTGGACGAAAAACTGTTTTTT. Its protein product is CASSPSPGRRVDEKLFF.

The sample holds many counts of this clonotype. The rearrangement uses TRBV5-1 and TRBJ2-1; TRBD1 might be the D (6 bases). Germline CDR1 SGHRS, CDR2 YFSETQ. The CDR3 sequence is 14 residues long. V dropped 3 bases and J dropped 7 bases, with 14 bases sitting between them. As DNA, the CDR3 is TGCGCCAGCAGCTGGGCCAACAGGGATAATGAGCAGTTCTTC. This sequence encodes CASSWANRDNEQFF.

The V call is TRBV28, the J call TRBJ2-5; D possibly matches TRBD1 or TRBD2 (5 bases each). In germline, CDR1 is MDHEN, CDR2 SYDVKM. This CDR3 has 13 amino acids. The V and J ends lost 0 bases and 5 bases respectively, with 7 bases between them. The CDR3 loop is CASSLWGVETQYF. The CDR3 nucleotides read TGTGCCAGCAGTTTATGGGGGGTGGAGACCCAGTACTTC.

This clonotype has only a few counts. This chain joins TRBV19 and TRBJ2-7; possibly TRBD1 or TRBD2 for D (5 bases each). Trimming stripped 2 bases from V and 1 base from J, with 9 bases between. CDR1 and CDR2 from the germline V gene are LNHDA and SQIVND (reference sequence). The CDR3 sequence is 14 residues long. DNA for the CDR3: TGTGCCAGTAGTATACTAGGGACGTCCTACGAGCAGTACTTC. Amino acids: CASSILGTSYEQYF.

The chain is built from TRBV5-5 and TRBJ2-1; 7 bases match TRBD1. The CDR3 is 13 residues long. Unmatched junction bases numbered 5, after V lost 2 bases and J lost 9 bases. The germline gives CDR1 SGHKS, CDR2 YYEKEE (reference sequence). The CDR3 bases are TGTGCCAGCAGCTTTGGGTACAGGGGTGAGCAGTTCTTC. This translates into CASSFGYRGEQFF.

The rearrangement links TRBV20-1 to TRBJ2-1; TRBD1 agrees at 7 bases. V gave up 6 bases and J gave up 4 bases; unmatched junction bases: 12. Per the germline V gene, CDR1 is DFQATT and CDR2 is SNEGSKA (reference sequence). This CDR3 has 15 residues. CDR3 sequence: CSAPQTGFLYNEQFF. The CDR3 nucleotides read TGCAGTGCGCCACAGACAGGGTTCCTTTACAATGAGCAGTTCTTC.

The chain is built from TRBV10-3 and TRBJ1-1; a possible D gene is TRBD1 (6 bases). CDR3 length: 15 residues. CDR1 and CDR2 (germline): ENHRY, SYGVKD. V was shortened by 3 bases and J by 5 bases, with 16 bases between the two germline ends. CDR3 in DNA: TGTGCCATCAGTGAAGGGGGGTCCCGTGGAACTGAAGCTTTCTTT. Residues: CAISEGGSRGTEAFF.

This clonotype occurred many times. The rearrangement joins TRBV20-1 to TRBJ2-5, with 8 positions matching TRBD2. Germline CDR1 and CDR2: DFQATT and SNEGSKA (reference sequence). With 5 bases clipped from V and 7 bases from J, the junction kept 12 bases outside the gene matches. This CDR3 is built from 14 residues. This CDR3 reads CSASLPGGPPTQYF. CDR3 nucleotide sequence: TGCAGTGCTTCCCTCCCGGGGGGGCCTCCGACCCAGTACTTC.

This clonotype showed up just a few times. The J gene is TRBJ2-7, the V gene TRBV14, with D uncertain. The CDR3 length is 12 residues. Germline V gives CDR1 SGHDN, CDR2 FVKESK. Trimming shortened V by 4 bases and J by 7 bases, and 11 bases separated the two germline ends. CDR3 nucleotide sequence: TGTGCCAGCAGCCCCGGAGTTACGGAGCAGTACTTC. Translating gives CASSPGVTEQYF. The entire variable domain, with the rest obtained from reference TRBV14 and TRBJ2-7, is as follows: EAGVTQFPSHSVIEKGQTVTLRCDPISGHDNLYWYRRVMGKEIKFLLHFVKESKQDESGMPNNRFLAERTGGTYSTLKVQPAELEDSGVYFCASSPGVTEQYFGPGTRLTVT.

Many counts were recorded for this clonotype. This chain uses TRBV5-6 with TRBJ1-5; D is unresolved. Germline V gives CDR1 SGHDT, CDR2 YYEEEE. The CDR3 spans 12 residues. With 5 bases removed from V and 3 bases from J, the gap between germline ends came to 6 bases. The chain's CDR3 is CASSLDNQPQHF. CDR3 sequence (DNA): TGTGCCAGCAGTTTAGACAATCAGCCCCAGCATTTT.

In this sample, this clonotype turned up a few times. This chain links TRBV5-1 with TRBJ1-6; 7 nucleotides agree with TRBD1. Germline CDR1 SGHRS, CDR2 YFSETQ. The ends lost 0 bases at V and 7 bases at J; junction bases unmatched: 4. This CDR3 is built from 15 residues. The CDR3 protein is CASSLAGTVNSPLHF. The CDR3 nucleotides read TGCGCCAGCAGCTTGGCTGGGACAGTGAATTCACCCCTCCACTTT.

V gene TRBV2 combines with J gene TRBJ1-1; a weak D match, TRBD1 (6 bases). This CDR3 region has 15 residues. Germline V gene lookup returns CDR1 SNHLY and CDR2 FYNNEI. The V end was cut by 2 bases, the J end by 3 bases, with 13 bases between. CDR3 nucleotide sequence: TGTGCCAGCAGTGAAACAGGGCTATGGGACACTGAAGCTTTCTTT. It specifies CASSETGLWDTEAFF.

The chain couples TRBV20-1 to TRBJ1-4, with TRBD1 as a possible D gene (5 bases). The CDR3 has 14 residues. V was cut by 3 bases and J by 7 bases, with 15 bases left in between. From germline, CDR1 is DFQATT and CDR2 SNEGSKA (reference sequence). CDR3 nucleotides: TGCAGTGCTAGGGGAAGAACTGGGGGTGAAAAACTGTTTTTT. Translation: CSARGRTGGEKLFF.

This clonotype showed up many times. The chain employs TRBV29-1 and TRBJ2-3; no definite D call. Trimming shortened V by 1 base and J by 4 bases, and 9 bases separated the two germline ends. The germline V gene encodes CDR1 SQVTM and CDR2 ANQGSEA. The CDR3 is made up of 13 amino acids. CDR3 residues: CSVEAGPADTQYF. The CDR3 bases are TGCAGCGTTGAAGCTGGCCCCGCAGATACGCAGTATTTT.

CDR3: CASSYSPLGQETQYF. The DNA for the CDR3 is TGTGCCAGCAGTTACTCGCCCCTTGGACAAGAGACCCAGTACTTC. The chain is built from TRBV6-5 and TRBJ2-5, with D uncertain. Trimming cost V 0 bases and J 2 bases, with 10 bases left between them. Germline V gene data show CDR1 as MNHEY and CDR2 as SVGAGI. The CDR3 spans 15 residues.

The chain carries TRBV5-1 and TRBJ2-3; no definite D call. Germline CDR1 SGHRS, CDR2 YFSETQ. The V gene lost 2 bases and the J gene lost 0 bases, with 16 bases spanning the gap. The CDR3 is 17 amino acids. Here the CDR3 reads CASSFTGGVSSTDTQYF. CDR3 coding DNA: TGCGCCAGCAGCTTTACCGGTGGGGTCTCTAGCACAGATACGCAGTATTTT.

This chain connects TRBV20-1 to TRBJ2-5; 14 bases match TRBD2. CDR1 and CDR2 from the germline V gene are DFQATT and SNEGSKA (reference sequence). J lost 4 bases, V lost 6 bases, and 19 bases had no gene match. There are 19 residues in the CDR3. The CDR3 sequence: CSAHGTRLAGGPIGETQYF. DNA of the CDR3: TGCAGTGCACACGGGACTAGACTAGCGGGGGGGCCAATTGGAGAGACCCAGTACTTC.

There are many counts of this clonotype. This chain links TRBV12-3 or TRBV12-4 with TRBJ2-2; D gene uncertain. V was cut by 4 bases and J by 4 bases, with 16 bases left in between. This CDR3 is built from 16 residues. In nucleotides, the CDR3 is TGTGCCAGCAGTTCGTCCGGACCCCCGGGCACCGGGGAGCTGTTTTTT. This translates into CASSSSGPPGTGELFF.

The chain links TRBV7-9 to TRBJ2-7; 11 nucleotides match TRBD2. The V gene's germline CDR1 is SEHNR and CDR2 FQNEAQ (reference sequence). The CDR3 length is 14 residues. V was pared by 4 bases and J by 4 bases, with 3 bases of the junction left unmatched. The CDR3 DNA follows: TGTGCCAGCAGCTCGGGACTAGCGGCATACGAGCAGTACTTC. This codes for CASSSGLAAYEQYF. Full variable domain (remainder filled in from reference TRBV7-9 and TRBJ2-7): DTGVSQNPRHKITKRGQNVTFRCDPISEHNRLYWYRQTLGQGPEFLTYFQNEAQLEKSRLLSDRFSAERPKGSFSTLEIQRTEQGDSAMYLCASSSGLAAYEQYFGPGTRLTVT.